This T cell receptor beta chain stems from a study of cytotoxic CD8 clonotypes in ibrutinib-treated CLL. Whole-study context: A median roughly 11 months of treatment, range 6 to 36, preceded the collection of response samples.

Some clones are missing from TCRdb's copy, which holds only in-frame ones; the method was immunoSEQ multiplex PCR. In the table there are about 130,000 clones, 60% to 85% of which are singletons. In germline, CDR1 is MNHEY, CDR2 SVGAGI. This CDR3 region has 13 residues. Trimming cost V 3 bases and J 7 bases, with 9 bases left between them. V is TRBV6-5 and J is TRBJ1-4; a possible D gene is TRBD1 (5 bases). This receptor was obtained from a human donor with chronic lymphocytic leukemia. Material: PBMCs, obtained after 24 months of ibrutinib treatment. The DNA for the CDR3 is TGTGCCAGCAGTTATGGACAACCTGAAAAACTGTTTTTT. It translates to CASSYGQPEKLFF.